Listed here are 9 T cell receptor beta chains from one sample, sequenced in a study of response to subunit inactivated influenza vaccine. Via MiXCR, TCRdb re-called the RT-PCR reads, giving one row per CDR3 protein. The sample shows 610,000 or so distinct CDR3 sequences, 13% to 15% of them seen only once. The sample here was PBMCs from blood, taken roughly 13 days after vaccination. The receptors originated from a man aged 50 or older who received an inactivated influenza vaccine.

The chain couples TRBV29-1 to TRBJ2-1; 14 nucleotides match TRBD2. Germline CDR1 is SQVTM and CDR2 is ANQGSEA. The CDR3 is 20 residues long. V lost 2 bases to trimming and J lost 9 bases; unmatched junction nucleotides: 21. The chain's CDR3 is CSVELVIYLKTSGRGGEQFF. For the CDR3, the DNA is TGCAGCGTTGAACTCGTTATATACCTTAAGACTAGCGGGAGGGGTGGTGAGCAGTTCTTC.

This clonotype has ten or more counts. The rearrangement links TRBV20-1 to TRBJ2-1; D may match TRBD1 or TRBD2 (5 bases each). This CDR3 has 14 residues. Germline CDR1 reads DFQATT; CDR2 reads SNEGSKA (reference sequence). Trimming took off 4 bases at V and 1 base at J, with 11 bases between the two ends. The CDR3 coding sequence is TGCAGTGCTAAGGACGGGACGTCCTACAATGAGCAGTTCTTC. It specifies CSAKDGTSYNEQFF.

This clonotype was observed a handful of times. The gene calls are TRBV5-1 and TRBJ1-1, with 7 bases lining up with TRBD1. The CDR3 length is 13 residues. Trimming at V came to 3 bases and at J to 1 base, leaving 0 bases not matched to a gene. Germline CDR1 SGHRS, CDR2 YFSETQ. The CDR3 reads CASSYRGNTEAFF. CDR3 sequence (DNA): TGCGCCAGCAGCTACAGGGGGAACACTGAAGCTTTCTTT.

CDR3 region: CSASPGQNEQYF. For the CDR3, the DNA is TGCAGTGCTTCACCGGGACAAAACGAGCAGTACTTC. The chain combines TRBV20-1 with TRBJ2-7, with a weak D call TRBD1 (6 bases). The CDR3 consists of 12 residues. V lost 5 bases and J lost 5, with 13 bases in between. Germline CDR1 reads DFQATT; CDR2 reads SNEGSKA (reference sequence).

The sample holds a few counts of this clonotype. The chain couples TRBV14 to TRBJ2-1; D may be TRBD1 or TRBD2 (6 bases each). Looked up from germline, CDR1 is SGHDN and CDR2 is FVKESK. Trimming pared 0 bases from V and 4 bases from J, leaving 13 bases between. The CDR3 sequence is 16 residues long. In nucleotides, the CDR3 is TGTGCCAGCAGCCAAGAAGGGGGGAGATGGTACAATGAGCAGTTCTTC. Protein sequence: CASSQEGGRWYNEQFF.

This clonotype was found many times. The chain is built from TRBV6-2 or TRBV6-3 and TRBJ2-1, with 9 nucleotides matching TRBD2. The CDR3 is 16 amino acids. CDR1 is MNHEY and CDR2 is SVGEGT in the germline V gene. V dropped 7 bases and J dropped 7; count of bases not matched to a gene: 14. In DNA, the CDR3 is TGTGCCAGCAAATCTAGCGGGGTTGAATTGAGTAATGAGCAGTTCTTC. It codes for CASKSSGVELSNEQFF.

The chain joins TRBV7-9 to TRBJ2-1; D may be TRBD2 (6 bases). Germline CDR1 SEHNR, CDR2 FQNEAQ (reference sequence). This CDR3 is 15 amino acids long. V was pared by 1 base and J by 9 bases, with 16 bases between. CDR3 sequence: CASSLGALGGPEQFF. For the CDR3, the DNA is TGTGCCAGCAGCTTAGGGGCATTGGGAGGCCCTGAGCAGTTCTTC.

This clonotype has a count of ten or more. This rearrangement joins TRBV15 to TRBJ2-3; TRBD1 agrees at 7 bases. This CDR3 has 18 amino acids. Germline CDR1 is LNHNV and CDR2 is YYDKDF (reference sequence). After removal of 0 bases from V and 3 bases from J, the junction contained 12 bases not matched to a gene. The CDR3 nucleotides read TGTGCCACCAGCAGAGAACATTTACAGGGGAGTCAGACAGATACGCAGTATTTT. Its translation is CATSREHLQGSQTDTQYF.

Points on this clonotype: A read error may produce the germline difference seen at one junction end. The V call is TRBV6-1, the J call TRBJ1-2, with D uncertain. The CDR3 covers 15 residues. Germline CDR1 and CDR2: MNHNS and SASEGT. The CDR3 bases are TGTGCCAGCAGTGGGGCGCTAAATACTAACTGTGGCTACACCTTC. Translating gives CASSGALNTNCGYTF.